The clone carrying this T cell receptor (beta chain) showed up just a few times. Antigen: not known. These data belong to a study of vaccination effects on CD4 cells after COVID-19. ViraFEST used viral peptide pools to expand antigen-specific CD4+ T cells before sequencing. Following 10 days of culture, CD4+ T cells were isolated. Participants were given two doses of BNT162b2 or mRNA-1273 vaccine. Nucleocapsid antibodies stayed negative before and after vaccination, showing no earlier SARS-CoV-2 infection. Data came from immunoSEQ multiplex PCR; TCRdb stores just in-frame clones and leaves some out. The top ten hold 2% of the sample, which has 64,000 or so clones, around four fifths seen once. Study outcomes and limitations: Of the vaccine-induced clones from healthy vaccinees, merely 1 of 255 recognized common cold coronaviruses as well.

The specimen comprised CD4+ T cells from PBMCs cultured with HCoV-OC43 spike peptides, sampled after COVID-19 vaccination. Subset denoted: HCoV-OC43 spike overlapping peptide pool stimulation. The clonotype was recovered from a human donor who received a COVID-19 vaccine.

CDR3 residues: CASSLDRAGTDTQYF. The CDR3 nucleotides are TGCGCCAGCAGCTTGGACAGGGCGGGCACAGATACGCAGTATTTT. The gene calls are TRBV5-1 and TRBJ2-3; D might be TRBD1 (6 bases). With 0 bases removed from V and 1 base from J, the gap between germline ends came to 9 bases. Germline V gives CDR1 SGHRS, CDR2 YFSETQ. The CDR3 is made up of 15 amino acids.